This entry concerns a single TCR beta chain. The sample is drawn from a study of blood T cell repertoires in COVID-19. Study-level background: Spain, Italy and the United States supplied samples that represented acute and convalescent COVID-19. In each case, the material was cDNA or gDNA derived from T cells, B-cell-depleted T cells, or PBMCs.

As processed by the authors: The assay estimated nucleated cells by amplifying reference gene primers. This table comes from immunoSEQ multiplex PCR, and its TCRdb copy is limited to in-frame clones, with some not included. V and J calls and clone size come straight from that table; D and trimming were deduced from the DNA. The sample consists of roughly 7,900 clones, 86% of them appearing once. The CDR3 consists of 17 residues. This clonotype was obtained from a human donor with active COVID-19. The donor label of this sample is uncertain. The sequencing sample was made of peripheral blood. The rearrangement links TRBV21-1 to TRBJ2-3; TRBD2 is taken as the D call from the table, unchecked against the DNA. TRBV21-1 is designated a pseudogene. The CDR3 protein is CASSKVHLRERSDTQYF. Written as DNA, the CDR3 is TGTGCCAGCAGCAAAGTACATCTTCGGGAACGGTCAGATACGCAGTATTTT.